One sample yielded the 16 T cell receptor beta chains listed below, sequenced in a study of beta chain features in type 1 diabetes listed by TCRdb under 2018. The investigation overall reported the following: A moderate but significant shortening of TCRB CDR3 length was observed in type 1 diabetes patients in all four CD4+ subsets.

The antigens for these receptors are not known. To prepare the library, the immunoSEQ multiplex PCR assay was applied. The entire isolated RNA was reverse transcribed using the High Capacity cDNA Reverse Transcription Kit, and thus expressed TCRB transcripts were sequenced. TCRdb carries this immuneACCESS record with in-frame sequences only. Its versions omit some clonotypes, under half of them owing to an unresolved V gene in the studies checked, with the rest unexplained. This sample comprises roughly 730,000 clones, around 15% of them detected only once. Less than 0.025% of the sample belongs to the ten largest clones. Sequencing used naive CD4+ T cells from blood. In the paper's terms, the cell subset or site label means: true naive CD4+ T cells. The receptors stem from a man in his late teens or twenties with type 1 diabetes.

The table lists this clone with a few counts. V usage is TRBV19 and J usage is TRBJ2-5, with TRBD2 identical over 14 bases. CDR3 length: 16 residues. The junction had 5 bases not matched to a gene; V was cut back by 7 bases and J by 1 base. From germline, CDR1 is LNHDA and CDR2 SQIVND (reference sequence). Here the CDR3 reads CASKPGLAGAQETQYF. The CDR3 DNA reads as TGTGCCAGTAAACCGGGACTAGCGGGGGCCCAAGAGACCCAGTACTTC.

This rearrangement joins TRBV28 to TRBJ1-2, with 10 bases fitting TRBD1. The CDR3 is 17 residues long. The V and J ends lost 5 bases and 4 bases, in that order; junction bases with no gene match: 13. CDR1 is MDHEN, CDR2 SYDVKM, per germline. CDR3 nucleotides: TGTGCCAGCAGTGACACCGCCCGGACAGGGGGTGCCTATGGCTACACCTTC. This codes for CASSDTARTGGAYGYTF.

This clone was seen a few times. V and J are TRBV6-5 and TRBJ2-3; 9 bases agree with TRBD2. The CDR3 spans 15 residues. Germline assignment: CDR1 MNHEY and CDR2 SVGAGI. The V gene end was trimmed by 6 bases and the J gene end by 5 bases; junction bases not matched to a gene: 9. In nucleotides, the CDR3 is TGTGCCAGCAGACCAAGCGGGGGGCGGGGAGATACGCAGTATTTT. It specifies CASRPSGGRGDTQYF.

The V call is TRBV5-4, the J call TRBJ2-3; D remains ambiguous. The V and J ends lost 3 bases and 2 bases respectively, with 16 bases between them. Germline values: CDR1 SGHNT, CDR2 YYREEE (reference sequence). The CDR3 has 16 residues. The CDR3, as DNA: TGTGCCAGCAGCTCCCTGGACGGTCCCATCACAGATACGCAGTATTTT. It specifies CASSSLDGPITDTQYF.

V and J are TRBV6-5 and TRBJ2-5, with 8 bases matching TRBD1. Germline CDR1 reads MNHEY; CDR2 reads SVGAGI. J lost 3 bases, V lost 0 bases, and 3 bases had no gene match. CDR3 length equals 15 residues. The chain's CDR3 is CASSYSGTGEETQYF. The CDR3 DNA reads TGTGCCAGCAGTTACTCTGGGACAGGAGAAGAGACCCAGTACTTC.

The chain has TRBV10-3 and TRBJ2-7; 8 nucleotides match TRBD1. The CDR3 has 16 residues. Trimming at V came to 0 bases and at J to 6 bases, leaving 10 bases not matched to a gene. The germline V gene has CDR1 ENHRY and CDR2 SYGVKD. The CDR3 DNA is TGTGCCATCAGTGAGTCGCGGCAGGGGGCGAGAGGCGAGCAGTACTTC. It codes for CAISESRQGARGEQYF.

This clone has only a few counts. J is TRBJ2-1 and V is TRBV7-3; no clear D. Germline V gene data show CDR1 as SGHTA and CDR2 as FQGTGA. This CDR3 spans 14 amino acids. V lost 2 bases and J 5 bases, leaving 10 bases between the germline ends. CDR3 sequence (DNA): TGTGCCAGCAGCTTAGTCCCCCCGGACAATGAGCAGTTCTTC. Protein sequence: CASSLVPPDNEQFF.

This clone was found a few times. V is TRBV2 and J is TRBJ1-6; 11 bases fit TRBD1. Per germline, CDR1 SNHLY and CDR2 FYNNEI. Unmatched junction bases numbered 9, after V lost 10 bases and J lost 10 bases. The CDR3 has 14 amino acids. The DNA of the CDR3 is TGTGCCACCACTCGGACAGGGGGCATATCACCCCTCCACTTT. Protein sequence: CATTRTGGISPLHF.

This clone was seen only a few times. The chain couples TRBV11-2 to TRBJ2-5; D is possibly TRBD2 (6 bases). Germline-derived CDR1 and CDR2 are SGHAT and FQNNGV. The CDR3 runs 12 residues. Trimming stripped 4 bases from V and 7 bases from J, with 10 bases between. DNA of the CDR3: TGTGCCAGCAGCTCAGGACTATCGACCCAGTACTTC. The encoded protein is CASSSGLSTQYF.

This clone was seen a handful of times. The V call is TRBV10-1, the J call TRBJ1-2; D call uncertain. Germline assignment: CDR1 WNHNN and CDR2 SYGVQD (reference sequence). The CDR3 spans 13 residues. V shed 3 bases and J shed 8 bases, with 13 bases lying between them. The CDR3: CASSEGREDGYTF. Here the CDR3 DNA reads TGCGCCAGCAGTGAAGGTCGAGAGGACGGCTACACCTTC.

This clone showed up just a few times. The chain uses TRBV29-1 and TRBJ1-2; D possibly corresponds to TRBD1 (6 bases). CDR1 and CDR2 from the germline V gene are SQVTM and ANQGSEA. CDR3 length equals 14 residues. The V end lost 6 bases, the J end lost 8 bases, and 22 bases lay between the germline ends. The CDR3 loop is CSVPFTGARGGYTF. The CDR3 DNA follows: TGCAGCGTCCCTTTCACGGGCGCCAGGGGCGGCTACACCTTC.

This chain joins TRBV5-6 and TRBJ1-5, with D unresolved. CDR1 and CDR2 from the germline V gene are SGHDT and YYEEEE. The V and J ends lost 4 bases and 7 bases respectively, with 12 bases between them. The CDR3 spans 13 residues. This CDR3 reads CASSRGVEQPQHF. CDR3 in DNA: TGTGCCAGCAGCCGTGGGGTCGAACAGCCCCAGCATTTT.

This clone was seen more than once but under ten times. The chain joins TRBV25-1 to TRBJ1-2; possibly TRBD1 for D (6 bases). Trimming left V 7 bases short and J 3 bases short, with 9 bases between. The CDR3 length is 12 residues. CDR1 is MGHDK, CDR2 SYGVNS, per germline. CDR3: CASKGGDYGYTF. CDR3 DNA sequence: TGTGCCAGCAAGGGGGGTGACTATGGCTACACCTTC.

This clone came up a few times. The chain couples TRBV7-8 to TRBJ2-5, with 8 bases aligning to TRBD1. V lost 1 base, J lost 5 bases, and 3 bases stayed unmatched. CDR1 and CDR2 (germline): SGHVS, FQNEAQ. The CDR3 extends over 14 amino acids. In DNA form, the CDR3 reads TGTGCCAGCAGCTTAGTTAGACAGGGGGAGACCCAGTACTTC. This codes for CASSLVRQGETQYF.

The rearrangement links TRBV6-5 to TRBJ2-6; TRBD1 aligns across 8 bases. Germline-derived CDR1 and CDR2 are MNHEY and SVGAGI. The V and J ends lost 2 bases and 2 bases, in that order; junction bases with no gene match: 2. The CDR3 length is 16 residues. For the CDR3, the DNA is TGTGCCAGCAGTTACGACAGGGGAGCTGGGGCCAACGTCCTGACTTTC. Translation: CASSYDRGAGANVLTF.

This chain joins TRBV30 and TRBJ2-3; 16 bases agree with TRBD2. The trim removed 3 bases at V and 4 bases at J, leaving 4 bases unmatched. The germline CDR1 and CDR2 sequences are GTSNPN and SVGIG (reference sequence). The CDR3 runs 16 residues. The CDR3, as DNA: TGTGCCTGGAGAGCCGGGACTAGCGGGGGGGCAGATACGCAGTATTTT. The encoded protein is CAWRAGTSGGADTQYF. Full variable domain (remainder filled in from reference TRBV30 and TRBJ2-3): SQTIHQWPATLVQPVGSPLSLECTVEGTSNPNLYWYRQAAGRGLQLLFYSVGIGQISSEVPQNLSASRPQDRQFILSSKKLLLSDSGFYLCAWRAGTSGGADTQYFGPGTRLTVL.